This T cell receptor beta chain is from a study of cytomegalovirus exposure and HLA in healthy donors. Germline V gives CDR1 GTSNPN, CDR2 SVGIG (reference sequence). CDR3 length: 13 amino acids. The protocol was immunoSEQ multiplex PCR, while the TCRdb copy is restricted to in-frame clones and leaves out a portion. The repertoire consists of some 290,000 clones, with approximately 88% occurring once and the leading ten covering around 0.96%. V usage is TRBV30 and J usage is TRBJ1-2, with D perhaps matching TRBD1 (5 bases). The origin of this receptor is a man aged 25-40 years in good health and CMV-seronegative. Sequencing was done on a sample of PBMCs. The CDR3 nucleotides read TGTGCTCGGGGAGGCCGGGGGTTCGGTGGCTACACCTTC. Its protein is CARGGRGFGGYTF.